This T cell receptor beta chain was sequenced for a study of T cell responses to AZD1222 COVID-19 vaccine. This CDR3 is built from 14 residues. V was trimmed by 2 bases and J by 0 bases, leaving 7 bases between them. The germline V gene encodes CDR1 SNHLY and CDR2 FYNNEI. Concerning this clone itself: The antigen is not known.

General study findings and limits: The donor cohort was predominantly white British with a female majority, and clonal diversity may have been underestimated. Nearly half of spike-specific TCRs reportedly target unmutated variant regions. Two doses of AZD1222 preceded a rise in Spike-specific TCR breadth and depth. Among those given AZD1222, only five or six were seropositive at baseline.

The protocol was immunoSEQ multiplex PCR, while the TCRdb copy is restricted to in-frame clones and leaves out a portion. The sample lists tens of thousands of clones, around 90% occurring once. The sequence derives from an adult in good health. The gene calls are TRBV2 and TRBJ1-1, with D possibly TRBD1 on 6 matching bases. Sequenced here: peripheral blood, sampled on day 0 of AZD1222 vaccination. CDR3 nucleotides: TGTGCCAGCAGTGAACAGGGGTTGAACACTGAAGCTTTCTTT. It encodes CASSEQGLNTEAFF.